This is a list of T cell receptor beta chains from one sample in a study of blood T cell repertoires in COVID-19. The method was immunoSEQ multiplex PCR; TCRdb's version includes in-frame clones alone and lacks a portion of them. Of roughly 300,000 clones in the sample, roughly 93% were seen once. Sequencing was performed on PBMCs or T cells enriched from blood (not recorded which). The receptors derive from a woman aged 40 to 50 with acute COVID-19. The CDR3 runs from the conserved cysteine through the conserved F or W. A D gene is named only where the DNA matches it firmly. Expanded clones are given a class, and other clones once, few, many or no size at all.

D	V	size	J	DNA	CDR3
TRBD1	TRBV7-9	-	TRBJ2-7	TGTGCCAGCAGCCGACAGGGAGATTCCTACGAGCAGTACTTC	CASSRQGDSYEQYF
TRBD2	TRBV28	-	TRBJ2-7	TGTGCCAGCAGGCCCCCGGGGGGGAGGTACGAGCAGTACTTC	CASRPPGGRYEQYF
TRBD2	TRBV24-1	-	TRBJ2-5	TGTGCCACCAGTGATTTAACTAGCGGGAGAGAGACCCAGTACTTC	CATSDLTSGRETQYF
-	TRBV7-2	-	TRBJ2-3	TGTGCCAGCGCCTACACAGATACGCAGTATTTT	CASAYTDTQYF
-	TRBV5-5	-	TRBJ2-3	TGTGCCAGCAGCTTGGCCGGGGATACGCAGTATTTT	CASSLAGDTQYF
TRBD2	TRBV4-2	-	TRBJ2-7	TGTGCCAGCAGCTTAGGGACTAGCGGGAGGGATGAGCAGTACTTC	CASSLGTSGRDEQYF
-	TRBV4-2	-	TRBJ1-2	TGTGCCAGCAGCCAAGAGGACACCGTCTATGGCTACACCTTC	CASSQEDTVYGYTF
-	TRBV18	-	TRBJ2-7	TGTGCCAGCTCGCCGACATACGAGCAGTACTTC	CASSPTYEQYF
-	TRBV29-1	-	TRBJ1-1	TGCAGCGGGCAGAACACTGAAGCTTTCTTT	CSGQNTEAFF
TRBD1	TRBV4-2	-	TRBJ2-7	TGTGCCAGCAGCTTATCCGGGACAGGGGGCGACAAGCAGTACTTC	CASSLSGTGGDKQYF
TRBD2	TRBV14	once	TRBJ2-3	TGTGCCAGCAGCGTTAGCGGGAGGGCAACAGATACGCAGTATTTT	CASSVSGRATDTQYF
TRBD2	TRBV20-1	-	TRBJ2-1	TGCAGTGCTAGTTCTCTAGCGGACTACAATGAGCAGTTCTTC	CSASSLADYNEQFF
-	TRBV11-2	-	TRBJ2-7	TGTGCCAGCAGCCAGGGGGGTTACGAGCAGTACTTC	CASSQGGYEQYF
-	TRBV9	-	TRBJ2-1	TGTGCCAGCAGCTTCGACAGACACAATGAGCAGTTCTTC	CASSFDRHNEQFF
-	TRBV7-2	-	TRBJ2-3	TGTGCCACCCGGGATGTGTCAGATACGCAGTATTTT	CATRDVSDTQYF
-	TRBV7-6	-	TRBJ1-5	TGTGCCAGCAGCCCGTTACTTGATCAGCCCCAGCATTTT	CASSPLLDQPQHF
-	TRBV3-1/TRBV3-2	-	TRBJ1-5	TGTGCCAGCAGCCAGAGAGGAAGCAATCAGCCCCAGCATTTT	CASSQRGSNQPQHF
-	TRBV12-3/TRBV12-4	once	TRBJ1-1	TGTGCCAGCAGAATCGGGGGGGCTGAAGCTTTCTTT	CASRIGGAEAFF
-	TRBV27	-	TRBJ1-5	TGTGCCAGCGTTAAAGGGGGGGATCAGCCCCAGCATTTT	CASVKGGDQPQHF
-	TRBV6-5	once	TRBJ1-2	TGTGCCAGCAGTACTCGGCGGTTAGGTGGCTACACCTTC	CASSTRRLGGYTF
-	TRBV6-5	-	TRBJ1-2	TGTGCCAGCAGCCGGTTAGACTATGGCTACACCTTC	CASSRLDYGYTF
-	TRBV15	once	TRBJ2-2	TGTGCCACCAGCAGCCCCTACCTGACTTCTACCGGGGAGCTGTTTTTT	CATSSPYLTSTGELFF
TRBD1	TRBV28	-	TRBJ2-1	TGTGCCAGCAGTCGATCCGGGACAGGGGGTTGGAATGAGCAGTTCTTC	CASSRSGTGGWNEQFF
TRBD1	TRBV15	-	TRBJ1-1	TGTGCCACCAGCAGAGGACAGGGCGCGGACACTGAAGCTTTCTTT	CATSRGQGADTEAFF
TRBD1	TRBV19	-	TRBJ2-1	TGTGCCAGTAGTATTACAGGGGGTTCCTACAATGAGCAGTTCTTC	CASSITGGSYNEQFF
-	TRBV27	-	TRBJ1-1	TGTGCCAGCAGTTTATCGAGGGAGAACACTGAAGCTTTCTTT	CASSLSRENTEAFF
TRBD1	TRBV28	-	TRBJ2-7	TGTGCCAGCAGTTTGATGACAGGGATCCACGAGCAGTACTTC	CASSLMTGIHEQYF
TRBD2	TRBV3-1/TRBV3-2	-	TRBJ2-1	TGTGCCAGCAGCCAGGGAGTAGCGGGAGGGTTCAATGAGCAGTTCTTC	CASSQGVAGGFNEQFF